These 12 T cell receptor beta chains were sequenced from one sample in a study of blood T cell repertoires in COVID-19. Produced via immunoSEQ multiplex PCR; TCRdb's table is partial and in-frame only. This sample carries 65,000 to 80,000 clones, about 88% of them seen once, and the ten largest clones take about 2.9%. Sample: peripheral blood. These receptors all come from a man between 65 and 85 years old with active or convalescent COVID-19.

CDR3 region: CASSLASGPDTQYF. The CDR3 nucleotides read TGTGCCAGCAGCTTAGCGAGCGGGCCAGATACGCAGTATTTT. The rearrangement joins TRBV13 to TRBJ2-3; possibly TRBD2 for D (6 bases). The CDR3 has 14 residues. With 1 base removed from V and 4 bases from J, the gap between germline ends came to 9 bases. Germline CDR1 and CDR2: PRHDT and FYEKMQ (reference sequence).

The V and J genes are TRBV7-2 and TRBJ2-3, with 15 bases lining up with TRBD2. The CDR3 loop spans 18 amino acids. The J segment lost 2 bases and the V segment lost 5 bases, leaving 8 bases of the junction unmatched. Germline V gene sequence: CDR1 SGHTA, CDR2 FQGNSA. The CDR3 sequence: CASSPKGLAGGFTDTQYF. CDR3 DNA sequence: TGTGCCAGCAGCCCCAAGGGACTAGCGGGAGGCTTCACAGATACGCAGTATTTT.

The chain links TRBV11-2 to TRBJ2-3; 9 nucleotides line up with TRBD1. The CDR3 has 15 amino acids. V shed 4 bases, J shed 1 base, and the junction held 3 bases outside the gene matches. Germline V gives CDR1 SGHAT, CDR2 FQNNGV. DNA for the CDR3: TGTGCCAGCAGCTCCCGGACAGGGGGCACAGATACGCAGTATTTT. Its translation is CASSSRTGGTDTQYF.

The CDR3 spells CASSDQMNTEAFF. CDR3 DNA: TGTGCCAGCAGTGACCAAATGAACACTGAAGCTTTCTTT. V usage is TRBV6-4 and J usage is TRBJ1-1; D is uncertain. Trimming left V 2 bases short and J 0 bases short, with 4 bases between. There are 13 residues in the CDR3. Germline V gene data show CDR1 as MRHNA and CDR2 as SNTAGT.

J is TRBJ2-6 and V is TRBV4-1, with D unclear. CDR3 size: 16 residues. The germline V gene has CDR1 MGHRA and CDR2 YSYEKL. Trimming removed 0 bases from V and 0 bases from J, with 6 bases in between. The CDR3 protein is CASSQDQNSGANVLTF. The DNA for the CDR3 is TGCGCCAGCAGCCAAGACCAGAACTCTGGGGCCAACGTCCTGACTTTC.

The chain uses TRBV28 and TRBJ1-5, with D maybe TRBD1 (6 bases). The CDR3 spans 15 residues. V was trimmed by 7 bases and J by 5 bases, leaving 18 bases between them. Germline values: CDR1 MDHEN, CDR2 SYDVKM. The CDR3 sequence: CASTSTGLLHQPQHF. CDR3 nucleotide sequence: TGTGCCAGCACTTCCACAGGGCTGCTTCATCAGCCCCAGCATTTT.

The V call is TRBV30, the J call TRBJ1-2; D is perhaps TRBD1 (5 bases). CDR3 size: 14 residues. Per the germline V gene, CDR1 is GTSNPN and CDR2 is SVGIG (reference sequence). V shed 0 bases and J shed 4 bases, with 12 bases lying between them. CDR3 DNA: TGTGCCTGGAGTGTATTTGGGGGGGTCTATGGCTACACCTTC. Amino acids: CAWSVFGGVYGYTF.

The V call is TRBV5-1, the J call TRBJ1-1; 9 bases line up with TRBD1. Germline V gives CDR1 SGHRS, CDR2 YFSETQ. Trimming cost V 4 bases and J 0 bases; bases outside gene matches: 10. The CDR3 has 17 residues. CDR3 nucleotide sequence: TGCGCCAGCAGCCCGGACAGGGGTCTTGGGATGAACACTGAAGCTTTCTTT. As protein: CASSPDRGLGMNTEAFF.

This chain links TRBV11-2 with TRBJ2-3; a possible D gene is TRBD2 (6 bases). Germline V gives CDR1 SGHAT, CDR2 FQNNGV. The ends were cut back, 4 bases at V and 7 bases at J, with 15 bases in the middle. The CDR3 sequence is 14 residues long. As DNA, the CDR3 is TGTGCCAGCAGCTCGGGGGTCCCTCAGAATACGCAGTATTTT. Translation: CASSSGVPQNTQYF.

This clone was seen once. CDR3 loop: CASSLTAVTDTQYF. The CDR3 DNA sequence: TGTGCCAGCAGCTTAACGGCAGTCACAGATACGCAGTATTTT. This chain connects TRBV7-3 to TRBJ2-3; D ambiguous. Germline V gene data show CDR1 as SGHTA and CDR2 as FQGTGA. V was clipped by 0 bases and J by 2 bases, with 6 bases between them. This CDR3 has 14 amino acids.

V gene TRBV9 combines with J gene TRBJ1-2; the D gene is possibly TRBD1 (5 bases). V was cut by 2 bases and J by 4 bases, with 12 bases left in between. Germline CDR1 reads SGDLS; CDR2 reads YYNGEE. CDR3 length: 14 amino acids. The chain's CDR3 is CASSVDSQGYGYTF. CDR3 nucleotides: TGTGCCAGCAGCGTCGACAGTCAGGGCTATGGCTACACCTTC.

The chain carries TRBV7-4 and TRBJ1-5, with D possibly TRBD1 on 5 matching bases. Germline CDR1 SGHVT, CDR2 SQSDAQ. The CDR3 length is 18 residues. V lost 5 bases, J lost 4 bases, and 24 bases lay in between. The CDR3 bases are TGTGCCAGCAGCCCCAGCCTTGGAGGGTCAGGGCGAAATCAGCCCCAGCATTTT. It encodes CASSPSLGGSGRNQPQHF.